These T cell receptor beta chains were read from a single sample in a study of response to subunit inactivated influenza vaccine. Via MiXCR, TCRdb re-called the RT-PCR reads, giving one row per CDR3 protein. The data show 500,000 to 650,000 distinct CDR3 sequences, 7.6% seen once. The source was PBMCs from blood, collected roughly 24 months after vaccination. Every receptor here comes from a man between 50 and 69 years old who received an inactivated influenza vaccine. CDR3s include the opening cysteine and the closing phenylalanine or tryptophan. D genes are given only for firm matches. Clone size, where shown, is once, few, many, or a class for clones that have expanded.

J gene,V gene,D gene,clone size,CDR3 DNA,CDR3 protein
TRBJ2-5,TRBV28,NA,many,TGTGCCAGCAGTTTACCGCAGGGGGACTACTTACAAGAGACCCAGTACTTC,CASSLPQGDYLQETQYF
TRBJ2-2,TRBV2,NA,NA,TGTGCCAGCAGGAAATGGTGGAACACCGGGGAGCTGTTTTTT,CASRKWWNTGELFF
TRBJ1-2,TRBV5-6,NA,many,TGTGCCAGCAGCTCATGGGCGCACTATGGCTACACCTTC,CASSSWAHYGYTF
TRBJ2-5,TRBV4-3,NA,many,TGCGCCAGCAGCCAAGATGTTTCGGGGGCCGGATCGAACCAGTACTTC,CASSQDVSGAGSNQYF
TRBJ2-4,TRBV4-3,NA,few,TGCGCCAGCAGCCAAGATCGTACAACCAAAAACATTCAGTACTTC,CASSQDRTTKNIQYF
TRBJ1-2,TRBV7-9,NA,NA,TGTGCCAGCAGCTGGTCCGGGCCAGGGAGAGGCTACACCTTC,CASSWSGPGRGYTF
TRBJ2-1,TRBV29-1,NA,few,TGCAGCGTTGGGGAGCCAAAAAGGACTAATGACAATGAGCAGTTCTTC,CSVGEPKRTNDNEQFF
TRBJ2-2,TRBV4-2,TRBD1,many,TGTGCCAGCAGCGCCCCTTGGACAGGGGGGACCGGGGAGCTGTTTTTT,CASSAPWTGGTGELFF
TRBJ2-5,TRBV12-5,TRBD1,few,TGTGCTAGTGGCCCGACAGGGGGCACAGAGACCCAGTACTTC,CASGPTGGTETQYF
TRBJ2-6,TRBV4-2,NA,few,TGTGCCAGCAGCCCCTTACCCCTAGACCTCTCTGGGGCCAACGTCCTGACTTTC,CASSPLPLDLSGANVLTF
TRBJ2-1,TRBV29-1,TRBD1,few,TGCAGCGTTGAACCCCGGACAGGGATCTACAATGAGCAGTTCTTC,CSVEPRTGIYNEQFF
TRBJ2-4,TRBV11-2,NA,NA,TGTGCCAGCAGCTTAGATCGGACAAACATTCAGTACTTC,CASSLDRTNIQYF
TRBJ2-1,TRBV6-1,TRBD2,few,TGTGCCAGCAGCCGACTAGCGGGGAGGTCCTACAATGAGCAGTTCTTC,CASSRLAGRSYNEQFF
TRBJ2-2,TRBV10-3,TRBD1,few,TGTGCCATCAGCCGCGACAGGGGGCAGCCCGGGGAGCTGTTTTTT,CAISRDRGQPGELFF
TRBJ2-7,TRBV7-2,TRBD1,few,TGTGCCAGCAGCTTATACGGGACAGGGGGCTTGGAGCAGTACTTC,CASSLYGTGGLEQYF
TRBJ2-1,TRBV20-1,NA,NA,TGCAGTGCTAGGAGGACGGGACTGTCCCTTAGCTCCTACAATGAGCAGTTCTTC,CSARRTGLSLSSYNEQFF
TRBJ1-6,TRBV20-1,NA,NA,TGCAGTGCTAGAAGGGGGATTGATTCACCCCTCCACTTT,CSARRGIDSPLHF
TRBJ2-5,TRBV9,NA,NA,TGTGCCAGCAGCGAGTTCTGGGGGCTAGAGACCCAGTACTTC,CASSEFWGLETQYF
TRBJ1-2,TRBV9,NA,many,TGTGCCAGCAGCCCGGGGGGGAGATCCGGCTACACCTTC,CASSPGGRSGYTF
TRBJ2-5,TRBV11-2,NA,few,TGTGCCAGCAGCTTAGTGGGCGGCAGACAAGAGACCCAGTACTTC,CASSLVGGRQETQYF
TRBJ2-4,TRBV3-1,NA,few,TGTGCCAGCAGCCAAGGATCTCCGGGGCTCGGCAAAAACATTCAGTACTTC,CASSQGSPGLGKNIQYF
TRBJ2-7,TRBV6-5,TRBD1,many,TGTGCCAGCACTAACTCTTACGACAGGGTGACCTACGAGCAGTACTTC,CASTNSYDRVTYEQYF
TRBJ1-2,TRBV20-1,TRBD1,NA,TGCAGTGCTAGAAAGGGGGCCGTTGAGGGCTACACCTTC,CSARKGAVEGYTF
TRBJ2-1,TRBV5-6,NA,NA,TGTGCCAGCAGCCCACCCGACAATGAGCAGTTCTTC,CASSPPDNEQFF